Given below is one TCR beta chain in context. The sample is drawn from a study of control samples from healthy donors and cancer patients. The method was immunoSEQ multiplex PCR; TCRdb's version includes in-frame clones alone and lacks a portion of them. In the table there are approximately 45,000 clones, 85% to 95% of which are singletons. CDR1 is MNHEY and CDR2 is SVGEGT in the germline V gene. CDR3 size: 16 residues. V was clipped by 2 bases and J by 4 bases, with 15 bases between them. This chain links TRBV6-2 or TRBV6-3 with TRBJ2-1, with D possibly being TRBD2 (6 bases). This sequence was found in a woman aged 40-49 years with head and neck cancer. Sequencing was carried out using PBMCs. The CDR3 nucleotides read TGTGCCAGCAGTTACGTCGGCGGGAATTTTTACAATGAGCAGTTCTTC. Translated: CASSYVGGNFYNEQFF.